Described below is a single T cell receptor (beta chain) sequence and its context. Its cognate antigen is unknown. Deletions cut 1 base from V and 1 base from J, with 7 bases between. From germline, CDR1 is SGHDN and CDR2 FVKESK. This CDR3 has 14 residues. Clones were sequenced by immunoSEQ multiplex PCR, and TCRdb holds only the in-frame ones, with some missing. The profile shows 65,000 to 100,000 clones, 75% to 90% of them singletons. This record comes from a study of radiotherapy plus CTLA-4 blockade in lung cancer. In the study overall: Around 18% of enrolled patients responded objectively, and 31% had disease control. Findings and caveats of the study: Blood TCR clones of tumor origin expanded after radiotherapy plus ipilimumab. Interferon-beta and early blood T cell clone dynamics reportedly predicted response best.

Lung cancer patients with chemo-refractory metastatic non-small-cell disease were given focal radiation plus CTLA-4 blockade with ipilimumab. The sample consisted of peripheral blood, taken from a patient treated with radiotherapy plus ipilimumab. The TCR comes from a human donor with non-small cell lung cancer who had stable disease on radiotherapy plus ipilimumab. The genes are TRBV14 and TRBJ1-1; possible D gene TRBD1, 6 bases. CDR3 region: CASSQVRGNTEAFF. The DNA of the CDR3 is TGTGCCAGCAGCCAAGTCAGGGGGAACACTGAAGCTTTCTTT.